The T cell receptor (beta chain) under discussion was sequenced for a study of cytomegalovirus exposure and HLA in healthy donors. Overall study: The approximately 120 validation repertoires used the same platform as the 500 to 700 first-cohort repertoires, a later analysis reported.

Germline-derived CDR1 and CDR2 are SGHRS and YFSETQ. V shed 5 bases and J shed 8 bases, with 16 bases lying between them. This CDR3 region has 14 residues. Some clones are missing from TCRdb's copy, which holds only in-frame ones; the method was immunoSEQ multiplex PCR. Of fewer than 150,000 clones listed, around nine tenths are singletons. V and J are TRBV5-1 and TRBJ1-4, with a weak D call TRBD1 (5 bases). The sequenced material came from PBMCs. This TCR was recovered from a man aged 18-30 years in good health and CMV-seropositive. The CDR3 is CASSNAGPGEKLFF. CDR3 nucleotides: TGCGCCAGCAGTAATGCGGGACCTGGCGAAAAACTGTTTTTT.